The clone carrying this TCR beta chain was observed a handful of times. Its antigen is unknown. With 60 Vbeta and 13 Jbeta primers, the PCR was carried out. Sequenced by immunoSEQ multiplex PCR; TCRdb stores in-frame clones only, minus some. The table has about 150,000 clones, 70% to 90% seen once; the top ten hold approximately 2%. These data originate in a study of cytomegalovirus exposure and HLA in healthy donors. Study-wide findings and caveats: Later work found that TCR association rates differed between HLA loci; DRB1 had the most and HLA-C the fewest. Presence/absence analyses assumed roughly uniform sequencing depth across donors. When a later analysis compared HLA-associated TCR beta chains with equally common others, the HLA-associated chains turned out to be more clonally expanded and to have lower generation probabilities. Most likely, a cluster of highly shared sequence variants arose as a sequencing artifact.

Sequencing was performed on PBMCs. This TCR was sampled from a woman aged 18-29 years in good health and CMV-seronegative.

The CDR3 is CATSSDRVTEAFF. CDR3 in DNA: TGTGCCACCAGCAGCGACAGGGTCACTGAAGCTTTCTTT. The gene calls are TRBV15 and TRBJ1-1, with 7 positions matching TRBD1. Looked up from germline, CDR1 is LNHNV and CDR2 is YYDKDF (reference sequence). This CDR3 contains 13 residues. V lost 3 bases and J lost 4; bases outside the gene matches: 2.